The 21 T cell receptor beta chains listed next were all sequenced from one sample in a study of shared clonotypes between healthy human individuals. Repertoires were generated with immunoSEQ multiplex PCR, while TCRdb's copy carries only in-frame clones and drops some. The profile shows 2 million to 2.5 million clones, approximately 94% of them singletons. CD45RO-negative, CCR7-selected cells formed the naive CD8 fraction, which excluded terminally differentiated effector memory CD45RA+ cells. Material for sequencing was naive CD8+ T cells from PBMCs. The receptor set was obtained from a man between 18 and 35 years old in good health. Some clones in this sample may be carry-over from other donors' samples.

V gene TRBV4-1 combines with J gene TRBJ1-3; D uncertain. Germline-derived CDR1 and CDR2 are MGHRA and YSYEKL. CDR3 size: 15 residues. With 0 bases removed from V and 3 bases from J, the gap between germline ends came to 9 bases. The CDR3 DNA reads TGCGCCAGCAGCCAAGAGGAGGGTTTTGGAAACACCATATATTTT. Amino acids: CASSQEEGFGNTIYF.

The chain combines TRBV4-3 with TRBJ2-3, with unresolved D. The V gene lost 2 bases and the J gene lost 4 bases, with 7 bases spanning the gap. CDR1 and CDR2 (germline): LGHNA, YSLEER. This CDR3 is 13 amino acids long. CDR3 nucleotide sequence: TGCGCCAGCAGCCAATTCAGGTCAGATACGCAGTATTTT. Translated, it gives CASSQFRSDTQYF.

This clone appeared a few times. The chain is built from TRBV7-9 and TRBJ2-7, with D perhaps assigned TRBD1 or TRBD2 (5 bases each). V gave up 8 bases and J gave up 0 bases, with 8 bases separating them. Germline V lookup: CDR1 SEHNR, CDR2 FQNEAQ (reference sequence). The CDR3 covers 12 residues. The CDR3 protein is CASGDGSYEQYF. The CDR3 nucleotides read TGTGCCAGCGGGGACGGCTCCTACGAGCAGTACTTC.

This clone was seen only once. The rearrangement links TRBV27 to TRBJ1-5, with D maybe TRBD1 (5 bases). Germline V CDR1 and CDR2: MNHEY, SMNVEV (reference sequence). The CDR3 is 14 amino acids. The V gene lost 6 bases and the J gene lost 2 bases, with 11 bases spanning the gap. CDR3 nucleotide sequence: TGTGCCAGCAGGCAGGGAGACGGCAATCAGCCCCAGCATTTT. This sequence encodes CASRQGDGNQPQHF.

The chain combines TRBV6-5 with TRBJ1-2; 7 nucleotides line up with TRBD1. Germline V lookup: CDR1 MNHEY, CDR2 SVGAGI. CDR3 length: 15 amino acids. The V gene end was trimmed by 0 bases and the J gene end by 6 bases; junction bases not matched to a gene: 7. CDR3 coding DNA: TGTGCCAGCAGTTACTCGCAGGGGGGTTCGGATGGCTACACCTTC. Its protein is CASSYSQGGSDGYTF.

The CDR3 nucleotides read TGTGCCAGCAGTGCCTTCGTGACAGAGGTCTTCGACGAGCAGTACTTC. This translates into CASSAFVTEVFDEQYF. The chain uses TRBV25-1 and TRBJ2-7, with TRBD1 as a possible D gene (5 bases). Trimming removed 4 bases at V and 5 bases at J, with 21 bases between. The CDR3 runs to 16 residues. Germline CDR1 reads MGHDK; CDR2 reads SYGVNS.

The CDR3 here is CASSLSGGTNTGELFF. DNA for the CDR3: TGTGCCAGCAGTTTATCGGGCGGTACGAACACCGGGGAGCTGTTTTTT. This chain connects TRBV27 to TRBJ2-2; unclear D gene. The V gene lost 0 bases and the J gene lost 0 bases, with 8 bases spanning the gap. Germline V gene lookup returns CDR1 MNHEY and CDR2 SMNVEV (reference sequence). This CDR3 has 16 residues.

This clone was counted a single time. V and J are TRBV7-9 and TRBJ2-3; TRBD2 matches at 9 bases. The CDR3 contains 16 residues. The junction had 6 bases not matched to a gene; V was cut back by 3 bases and J by 2 bases. Germline loops: CDR1 SEHNR, CDR2 FQNEAQ (reference sequence). For the CDR3, the DNA is TGTGCCAGCAGCTTTGGTCTAGCGGGAAACACAGATACGCAGTATTTT. It encodes CASSFGLAGNTDTQYF.

This rearrangement joins TRBV29-1 to TRBJ2-1, with D uncertain. Germline CDR1 reads SQVTM; CDR2 reads ANQGSEA. The CDR3 has 12 amino acids. The V gene lost 0 bases and the J gene lost 9 bases, with 9 bases spanning the gap. The CDR3 nucleotides read TGCAGCGTTGAAGATCGGCCCGGTGAGCAGTTCTTC. Amino acid sequence: CSVEDRPGEQFF.

This chain links TRBV27 with TRBJ1-5; possible D gene TRBD1, 5 bases. V was pared by 4 bases and J by 2 bases, with 12 bases between. This CDR3 is 15 amino acids long. Looked up from germline, CDR1 is MNHEY and CDR2 is SMNVEV (reference sequence). The CDR3, as DNA: TGTGCCAGCAGTTCCCAGGGTCTAGGCAATCAGCCCCAGCATTTT. Translation gives CASSSQGLGNQPQHF.

The genes are TRBV28 and TRBJ2-3; D is perhaps TRBD2 (6 bases). This CDR3 is 16 amino acids long. Germline-derived CDR1 and CDR2 are MDHEN and SYDVKM. Deletions cut 3 bases from V and 6 bases from J, with 19 bases between. The DNA of the CDR3 is TGTGCCAGCAGTTTGGATCGGGAGACATCAGAGGATACGCAGTATTTT. It is translated as CASSLDRETSEDTQYF.

J is TRBJ2-7 and V is TRBV28; D is uncertain. Trimming shortened V by 7 bases and J by 2 bases, and 9 bases separated the two germline ends. The CDR3 has 12 amino acids. Germline CDR1 and CDR2: MDHEN and SYDVKM. The DNA for the CDR3 is TGTGCCAGCACAGACACAACCTACGAGCAGTACTTC. It translates to CASTDTTYEQYF.

The rearrangement uses TRBV5-1 and TRBJ1-5; maybe TRBD1 (5 bases). Trimming pared 1 base from V and 3 bases from J, leaving 14 bases between. Germline V gene data show CDR1 as SGHRS and CDR2 as YFSETQ. The CDR3 extends over 16 amino acids. The CDR3 coding sequence is TGCGCCAGCAGCTTGCGGGGGGTGCTGAACAATCAGCCCCAGCATTTT. Residues: CASSLRGVLNNQPQHF.

This clone has just one count. The V gene is TRBV5-6, the J gene TRBJ2-2; 8 bases map to TRBD2. CDR3 length: 16 residues. The V segment lost 0 bases and the J segment 5 bases; nucleotides outside the gene matches: 6. The germline V gene encodes CDR1 SGHDT and CDR2 YYEEEE. CDR3 DNA sequence: TGTGCCAGCAGCTTGGCGGGAGGGCCGAGGACCGGGGAGCTGTTTTTT. Translated: CASSLAGGPRTGELFF.

A word on this clone: Other nucleotide sequences from this sample produce the same CDR3. The V call is TRBV27, the J call TRBJ1-1; possible D gene TRBD1, 5 bases. Per the germline V gene, CDR1 is MNHEY and CDR2 is SMNVEV (reference sequence). Between the trimmed V and J ends, which lost 2 bases and 3 bases, there was a span of 10 bases. CDR3 size: 14 residues. The CDR3 protein is CASSLIGADTEAFF. The CDR3 DNA reads as TGTGCCAGCAGTTTAATAGGGGCAGACACTGAAGCTTTCTTT.

The genes are TRBV7-3 and TRBJ2-7; 13 positions agree with TRBD2. The germline V gene has CDR1 SGHTA and CDR2 FQGTGA. V trimming: 6 bases; J trimming: 6 bases; junction bases outside the gene matches: 8. The CDR3 consists of 15 residues. The CDR3, as DNA: TGTGCCAGCAGTAGACTAGCGGGAGGATTGAGCGAGCAGTACTTC. Translation gives CASSRLAGGLSEQYF. Complete variable domain (other parts from reference TRBV7-3 and TRBJ2-7): GAGVSQTPSNKVTEKGKYVELRCDPISGHTALYWYRQSLGQGPEFLIYFQGTGAADDSGLPNDRFFAVRPEGSVSTLKIQRTERGDSAVYLCASSRLAGGLSEQYFGPGTRLTVT.

V usage is TRBV29-1 and J usage is TRBJ2-7; D may be TRBD2 (7 bases). V lost 6 bases to trimming and J lost 2 bases, with 26 bases between them. Germline assignment: CDR1 SQVTM and CDR2 ANQGSEA. The CDR3 contains 17 residues. The CDR3 DNA is TGCAGCGTCACCACGGGACACTCCGGGACTAATACCTACGAGCAGTACTTC. This translates into CSVTTGHSGTNTYEQYF.

V is TRBV28 and J is TRBJ2-1, with 7 bases identical to TRBD2. The length of the CDR3 is 17 residues. Germline CDR1 is MDHEN and CDR2 is SYDVKM. With 7 bases clipped from V and 7 bases from J, the junction kept 19 bases outside the gene matches. Here the CDR3 DNA reads TGTGCCAGCAACAACTTCGAGCGGGAACATACGAAGAATGAGCAGTTCTTC. Translated: CASNNFEREHTKNEQFF.

V usage is TRBV4-1 and J usage is TRBJ2-1, with 10 nucleotides matching TRBD2. V was pared by 3 bases and J by 0 bases, with 8 bases of the junction left unmatched. Germline V gene sequence: CDR1 MGHRA, CDR2 YSYEKL. CDR3 length equals 18 residues. The CDR3 reads CASSHRTSGLSSYNEQFF. Written as DNA, the CDR3 is TGCGCCAGCAGCCACCGGACTAGCGGTCTTAGCTCCTACAATGAGCAGTTCTTC.

This rearrangement joins TRBV11-1 to TRBJ1-1; D may be TRBD1 (5 bases). Germline loops: CDR1 SGHAT, CDR2 FQDESV (reference sequence). V was pared by 3 bases and J by 6 bases, with 8 bases between. This CDR3 is built from 12 residues. CDR3 bases: TGTGCCAGCAGCTTCGGGGGGTCTGAAGCTTTCTTT. Translation: CASSFGGSEAFF. The variable domain in full, completed from reference TRBV11-1 and TRBJ1-1, reads EAEVAQSPRYKITEKSQAVAFWCDPISGHATLYWYRQILGQGPELLVQFQDESVVDDSQLPKDRFSAERLKGVDSTLKIQPAELGDSAMYLCASSFGGSEAFFGQGTRLTVV.

This clone has just one count. V usage is TRBV23-1 and J usage is TRBJ1-5; 12 bases agree with TRBD1. TRBV23-1 is classed as an ORF, of uncertain function. This CDR3 spans 19 amino acids. Germline trimming cut 1 base from V and 0 bases from J; bases unmatched to any gene: 7. This chain's CDR3 is CASSQWGQGAPYSNQPQHF. CDR3 DNA: TGCGCCAGCAGTCAATGGGGACAGGGGGCACCTTATAGCAATCAGCCCCAGCATTTT.